The 21 T cell receptor beta chains presented below share a single source sample, sequenced in a study of T cells after posttransplantation cyclophosphamide. Only in-frame clones appear in the TCRdb table, and some are missing; sequencing was by immunoSEQ multiplex PCR. The sample lists approximately 52,000 clones, around 83% occurring once. Input material: PBMCs. All receptors come from a young man with a blood cancer, CMV-positive, and with a related stem cell donor.

The chain recombines TRBV5-1 with TRBJ2-1, with a possible D match to TRBD2 (5 bases). Germline CDR1 SGHRS, CDR2 YFSETQ. V shed 7 bases and J shed 3 bases, with 11 bases lying between them. The CDR3 is 13 amino acids. CDR3 region: CASAWTGYNEQFF. The CDR3 coding sequence is TGCGCCAGCGCCTGGACTGGCTACAATGAGCAGTTCTTC.

V and J are TRBV18 and TRBJ2-1; no clear D gene. The V gene's germline CDR1 is KGHSH and CDR2 LQKENI. Between the trimmed V and J ends, which lost 3 bases and 0 bases, there was a span of 9 bases. The CDR3 has 15 amino acids. CDR3 bases: TGTGCCAGCTCACCCGCAGGTAGCTCCTACAATGAGCAGTTCTTC. It codes for CASSPAGSSYNEQFF.

The rearrangement links TRBV18 to TRBJ2-5; TRBD2 agrees at 7 bases. Germline values: CDR1 KGHSH, CDR2 LQKENI. This CDR3 is built from 14 residues. The V gene end was trimmed by 3 bases and the J gene end by 1 base; junction bases not matched to a gene: 2. CDR3 sequence: CASSPLAAQETQYF. The CDR3 DNA reads TGTGCCAGCTCACCTCTAGCGGCCCAAGAGACCCAGTACTTC. Variable domain in full (rest from reference TRBV18 and TRBJ2-5): NAGVMQNPRHLVRRRGQEARLRCSPMKGHSHVYWYRQLPEEGLKFMVYLQKENIIDESGMPKERFSAEFPKEGPSILRIQQVVRGDSAAYFCASSPLAAQETQYFGPGTRLLVL.

This clone has a single count. The chain carries TRBV28 and TRBJ1-1; 9 nucleotides line up with TRBD1. The CDR3 is made up of 13 amino acids. The J segment lost 6 bases and the V segment lost 9 bases, leaving 8 bases of the junction unmatched. Germline loops: CDR1 MDHEN, CDR2 SYDVKM. The CDR3 DNA reads TGTGCCAGTGGGGACAGGGACGGTTCTGAAGCTTTCTTT. Residues: CASGDRDGSEAFF.

The V and J genes are TRBV2 and TRBJ1-1; D is unclear. The CDR3 is 11 amino acids. Trimming took 6 bases from V and 7 from J, leaving 9 bases between them. CDR1 is SNHLY and CDR2 is FYNNEI in the germline V gene. CDR3 protein: CASREPGEAFF. CDR3 DNA: TGTGCCAGCAGAGAACCCGGTGAAGCTTTCTTT.

The rearrangement uses TRBV30 and TRBJ1-2; D call uncertain. CDR1 is GTSNPN and CDR2 is SVGIG in the germline V gene (reference sequence). CDR3 length equals 13 residues. The V and J ends lost 2 bases and 5 bases respectively, with 12 bases between them. The CDR3 sequence is CAWSIPAGYGYTF. CDR3 coding DNA: TGTGCCTGGAGTATCCCAGCGGGGTATGGCTACACCTTC.

The chain recombines TRBV5-1 with TRBJ2-7; 10 nucleotides line up with TRBD2. The germline gives CDR1 SGHRS, CDR2 YFSETQ. There are 15 residues in the CDR3. V lost 0 bases, J lost 3 bases, and 3 bases stayed unmatched. In DNA, the CDR3 is TGCGCCAGCAGCTTGGGGACTAGCGGAGACTACGAGCAGTACTTC. Translation: CASSLGTSGDYEQYF.

This sequence joins TRBV9 and TRBJ1-3, with 9 bases fitting TRBD1. With 3 bases clipped from V and 2 bases from J, the junction kept 6 bases outside the gene matches. The germline V gene encodes CDR1 SGDLS and CDR2 YYNGEE. The CDR3 has 16 residues. The CDR3 loop is CASSETGGGAGNTIYF. CDR3 DNA: TGTGCCAGCAGCGAAACAGGGGGCGGCGCTGGAAACACCATATATTTT.

The chain is built from TRBV4-3 and TRBJ1-2, with no clear D. The CDR3 loop spans 17 amino acids. Germline CDR1 reads LGHNA; CDR2 reads YSLEER. V lost 1 base, J lost 6 bases, and 21 bases lay in between. This chain's CDR3 is CASSQGLFLEGMDGYTF. For the CDR3, the DNA is TGCGCCAGCAGCCAAGGCCTTTTTCTTGAGGGTATGGATGGCTACACCTTC.

This clone was counted once. V usage is TRBV28 and J usage is TRBJ2-1; no firm D call. CDR3 length: 13 residues. Germline CDR1 is MDHEN and CDR2 is SYDVKM. V lost 3 bases to trimming and J lost 13 bases, with 16 bases between them. In DNA form, the CDR3 reads TGTGCCAGCAGTTTTTCTGGGCCGTTGGAACAGTTCTTC. This translates into CASSFSGPLEQFF.

The chain employs TRBV11-1 and TRBJ2-2, with 12 bases identical to TRBD2. Trimming took 1 base from V and 6 from J; bases not matched to a gene: 6. The CDR3 runs 17 residues. The V gene's germline CDR1 is SGHAT and CDR2 FQDESV (reference sequence). CDR3 residues: CASSLGLAGAFAGELFF. The CDR3 nucleotides read TGTGCCAGCAGCTTAGGACTAGCGGGAGCGTTCGCCGGGGAGCTGTTTTTT.

This clone was observed once. The rearrangement uses TRBV18 and TRBJ2-1; D not resolved. Trimming removed 3 bases at V and 9 bases at J, with 12 bases between. CDR1 KGHSH and CDR2 LQKENI come from the germline V gene. There are 13 residues in the CDR3. This CDR3 is CASSPARSGEQFF. CDR3 in DNA: TGTGCCAGCTCACCGGCAAGGTCGGGTGAGCAGTTCTTC. Using reference TRBV18 and TRBJ2-1 for the parts outside the CDR3, the full variable domain is NAGVMQNPRHLVRRRGQEARLRCSPMKGHSHVYWYRQLPEEGLKFMVYLQKENIIDESGMPKERFSAEFPKEGPSILRIQQVVRGDSAAYFCASSPARSGEQFFGPGTRLTVL.

This clone was seen more than once but under ten times. The genes are TRBV30 and TRBJ1-1, with a tentative D call TRBD1 (6 bases). Looked up from germline, CDR1 is GTSNPN and CDR2 is SVGIG (reference sequence). With 7 bases removed from V and 1 base from J, the gap between germline ends came to 13 bases. This CDR3 contains 13 residues. CDR3 in amino acids: CAFQGGSNTEAFF. Here the CDR3 DNA reads TGTGCCTTCCAAGGGGGTTCGAACACTGAAGCTTTCTTT.

This clone was seen a handful of times. The CDR3 coding sequence is TGTGCCAGCAGCTTAGTACATCGGGACAGCTCTAATGGCTACACCTTC. This gives the protein CASSLVHRDSSNGYTF. This sequence joins TRBV7-9 and TRBJ1-2; 7 bases match TRBD1. V lost 1 base to trimming and J lost 6 bases; unmatched junction nucleotides: 11. Germline V gives CDR1 SEHNR, CDR2 FQNEAQ (reference sequence). This CDR3 is built from 16 residues.

The V gene is TRBV19, the J gene TRBJ1-6, with no clear D. Germline-derived CDR1 and CDR2 are LNHDA and SQIVND (reference sequence). The CDR3 extends over 16 amino acids. The ends were cut back, 5 bases at V and 3 bases at J, with 14 bases in the middle. This chain's CDR3 is CASSAGRGVYNSPLHF. The CDR3 DNA follows: TGTGCCAGTAGTGCTGGCCGCGGCGTCTATAATTCACCCCTCCACTTT.

Here the CDR3 DNA reads TGTGCCAGCAGTTTCTCTGGACAGGGGGCTTCCTACGAGCAGTACTTC. Translation gives CASSFSGQGASYEQYF. This chain connects TRBV27 to TRBJ2-7; 11 bases agree with TRBD1. Losses at the gene ends were 3 bases for V and 1 base for J; bases not matched to a gene: 5. The germline gives CDR1 MNHEY, CDR2 SMNVEV (reference sequence). This CDR3 contains 16 residues.

The genes are TRBV6-5 and TRBJ2-3; 7 nucleotides align to TRBD1. V was pared by 11 bases and J by 8 bases, with 13 bases of the junction left unmatched. Germline assignment: CDR1 MNHEY and CDR2 SVGAGI. The CDR3 has 13 amino acids. The CDR3 here is CASRDSVLGTQYF. For the CDR3, the DNA is TGTGCCTCACGGGACAGCGTTTTGGGTACGCAGTATTTT.

The chain has TRBV18 and TRBJ2-5; a weak D match, TRBD2 (6 bases). Trimming left V 0 bases short and J 5 bases short, with 16 bases between. The CDR3 sequence is 16 residues long. In germline, CDR1 is KGHSH, CDR2 LQKENI. CDR3 amino acids: CASSPPTPISGETQYF. As DNA, the CDR3 is TGTGCCAGCTCACCACCCACCCCCATCAGCGGGGAGACCCAGTACTTC.

V is TRBV16 and J is TRBJ1-5; tentatively, D is TRBD1 (6 bases). Trimming stripped 0 bases from V and 9 bases from J, with 21 bases between. This CDR3 is built from 17 residues. Germline-derived CDR1 and CDR2 are KGHSY and FQNENV. The CDR3 loop reads CASSQSPRGAPIPPQHF. CDR3 bases: TGTGCCAGCAGCCAATCCCCTCGGGGGGCCCCAATCCCGCCCCAGCATTTT. Looking up the rest from reference TRBV16 and TRBJ1-5 gives the full variable domain: GEEVAQTPKHLVRGEGQKAKLYCAPIKGHSYVFWYQQVLKNEFKFLISFQNENVFDETGMPKERFSAKCLPNSPCSLEIQATKLEDSAVYFCASSQSPRGAPIPPQHFGDGTRLSIL.

This clone showed up just a few times. CDR3: CASSDGGTEAFF. The CDR3 region has the DNA TGTGCCAGCAGTGACGGAGGCACTGAAGCTTTCTTT. The gene calls are TRBV6-1 and TRBJ1-1; D remains unclear. V lost 3 bases to trimming and J lost 4 bases, with 6 bases between them. Looked up from germline, CDR1 is MNHNS and CDR2 is SASEGT. This CDR3 region has 12 residues.

A single count supports this clone. V gene TRBV21-1 combines with J gene TRBJ1-1. TRBV21-1 is given as a pseudogene. The CDR3 is 14 residues long. The CDR3 loop reads CASSLTTEDTEAFF. DNA of the CDR3: TGTGCCAGCAGCCTGACTACAGAGGACACTGAAGCTTTCTTT.